A single sample is the source of the 9 T cell receptor beta chains below, sequenced in a study of CD8 T cells in cerebrospinal fluid in Alzheimer's disease. TCRdb reprocessed the 10x single-cell sequencing reads and keeps a single row for each CDR3 protein, giving no DNA. The table for this sample gives around 1,200 distinct CDR3 sequences. Source material: cerebrospinal fluid. The receptors come from a human donor with Parkinson's disease.

This clonotype is classed as large by frequency. The V gene is TRBV20-1, the J gene TRBJ1-2. Per the germline V gene, CDR1 is DFQATT and CDR2 is SNEGSKA (reference sequence). This CDR3 has 13 amino acids. The CDR3 region is CSASGTVTYGYTF.

This clonotype is classed as large (0.1 to 1%) by frequency. V and J are TRBV4-1 and TRBJ1-3. The CDR3 extends over 15 amino acids. Germline lookup yields CDR1 MGHRA and CDR2 YSYEKL. This CDR3 is CASSHEHSGGNTIYF.

In terms of frequency, this clonotype is medium-sized. The chain links TRBV9 to TRBJ2-5; the D gene TCRdb calls, TRBD1, cannot be checked with no DNA. There are 15 residues in the CDR3. From germline, CDR1 is SGDLS and CDR2 YYNGEE. CDR3 sequence reads: CASSPRGGYQETQYF.

This clonotype is large by frequency. The rearrangement links TRBV12-3 or TRBV12-4 to TRBJ2-2; as DNA is missing, the TRBD1 call by TCRdb cannot be tested. The CDR3 covers 14 residues. This CDR3 is CASSFQGNTGELFF.

This clonotype is identified as large from frequency. V usage is TRBV20-1 and J usage is TRBJ2-2; TCRdb indicates TRBD2, and absent DNA this call remains unverified. The CDR3 totals 19 residues. Germline V gene sequence: CDR1 DFQATT, CDR2 SNEGSKA (reference sequence). CDR3: CSARDFTGTSGSFAGELFF.

Its frequency marks this clonotype as medium-sized. This sequence joins TRBV5-1 and TRBJ2-3. Germline values: CDR1 SGHRS, CDR2 YFSETQ. This CDR3 spans 15 amino acids. The CDR3 here is CASSPYGLASDTQYF. Together with reference TRBV5-1 and TRBJ2-3, the CDR3 gives the full variable domain: KAGVTQTPRYLIKTRGQQVTLSCSPISGHRSVSWYQQTPGQGLQFLFEYFSETQRNKGNFPGRFSGRQFSNSRSEMNVSTLELGDSALYLCASSPYGLASDTQYFGPGTRLTVL.

This chain connects TRBV5-4 to TRBJ2-7; with no DNA, the TCRdb D assignment of TRBD2 cannot be verified. Per the germline V gene, CDR1 is SGHNT and CDR2 is YYREEE (reference sequence). This CDR3 contains 16 residues. This CDR3 reads CASSLGGLAHSYEQYF.

This clonotype is identified as medium-sized (0.01 to 0.1%) from frequency. The chain joins TRBV7-2 to TRBJ2-2; TCRdb lists TRBD1, though no DNA is available to test this call. The length of the CDR3 is 16 residues. CDR1 SGHTA and CDR2 FQGNSA come from the germline V gene. This chain's CDR3 is CASSRQGAEFTGELFF. The full variable domain, its missing parts supplied by reference TRBV7-2 and TRBJ2-2, is GAGVSQSPSNKVTEKGKDVELRCDPISGHTALYWYRQSLGQGLEFLIYFQGNSAPDKSGLPSDRFSAERTGGSVSTLTIQRTQQEDSAVYLCASSRQGAEFTGELFFGEGSRLTVL.

According to its frequency, this clonotype is medium-sized. This sequence joins TRBV5-5 and TRBJ2-2. The CDR3 runs to 12 residues. CDR1 SGHKS and CDR2 YYEKEE come from the germline V gene (reference sequence). The CDR3 spells CASSPWGGELFF.